This record looks at one TCR beta chain sequence and its context. The target antigen is unknown. These data are taken from a study of CD8+ T cells in alopecia areata. Study results and caveats: Since there was just one nonresponder, nobody can yet say how baseline CD8+ expansion ties to response.

CDR1 and CDR2 from the germline V gene are MDHEN and SYDVKM. The CDR3 extends over 14 amino acids. V lost 6 bases and J lost 6, with 17 bases in between. The authors extracted RNA and reverse transcribed it into cDNA as the sequencing template. Data came from immunoSEQ multiplex PCR; TCRdb stores just in-frame clones and leaves some out. The sample yields more than 200,000 clones, 40% to 55% seen once. As for treatment: oral pan-JAK inhibitor, 5-10 mg twice daily. Alopecia areata patients had lesional scalp punch biopsies and peripheral blood taken from them. The source is a human donor with alopecia areata. The sample consisted of CD4+ T cells sorted from blood, taken around week 36, from a patient treated with tofacitinib. The chain uses TRBV28 and TRBJ2-5, with D possibly being TRBD1 or TRBD2 (5 bases each). CDR3 residues: CASSSPGTMQTQYF. CDR3 in DNA: TGTGCCAGCAGCTCGCCCGGGACCATGCAGACCCAGTACTTC.